These T cell receptor beta chains were read from a single sample in a study of blood T cells in healthy people across ages. From the 5' RACE reads, TCRdb called clonotypes with MiXCR, one entry per CDR3 protein. The data contain fewer than 900,000 distinct CDR3 sequences, 43% of them singletons. The specimen sequenced was blood. The receptors were sampled from a woman aged 55-75 years in good health. Each CDR3 is given with its conserved first and last residue. The order of the fields is clone size, V gene, D gene, CDR3 length, J gene, CDR3 DNA, CDR3 protein. D genes are given only for firm matches. Expanded clones get a size class; other rows say once, few or many, or leave the size out.

few,TRBV7-2,TRBD1,14,TRBJ1-2,TGTGCCAGCAGCTTAGCACCTACAGGGGGCGGCTACACCTTC,CASSLAPTGGGYTF
NA,TRBV6-5,NA,13,TRBJ1-2,TGTGCCAGCAGACCTCTCGGACAAGAAGGCTACACCTTC,CASRPLGQEGYTF
NA,TRBV6-2/TRBV6-3,NA,14,TRBJ2-1,TGTGCCAGCAGTGGTGGGACTCATTACGAGGAGCAGTTCTTC,CASSGGTHYEEQFF
few,TRBV7-2,TRBD1,15,TRBJ1-1,TGTGCCAGCAGCTCGGACAGGGAAGTTTGGACTGAAGCTTTCTTT,CASSSDREVWTEAFF
few,TRBV5-1,NA,17,TRBJ2-6,TGCGCCAGCAGCTTGGGGGACACGGTCTCTGGGGCCAACGTCCTGACTTTC,CASSLGDTVSGANVLTF
NA,TRBV7-3,NA,15,TRBJ2-3,TGTGCCAGCAGCCGACAGGTGGGGAGCACAGATACGCAGTATTTT,CASSRQVGSTDTQYF
few,TRBV10-3,NA,15,TRBJ2-7,TGTGCCATCAGTTCAGGGGCCACCACCTCCTACGAGCAGTACTTC,CAISSGATTSYEQYF
few,TRBV4-2,NA,15,TRBJ1-2,TGTGCCAGCAGCCAAGGTACAGGGTCCAACTATGGCTACACCTTC,CASSQGTGSNYGYTF
few,TRBV7-3,NA,15,TRBJ2-5,TGTGCCAGCAGCCCAGGGGCGGGGGTCTACAATGAGCAGTACTTC,CASSPGAGVYNEQYF
many,TRBV7-2,NA,13,TRBJ2-1,TGTGCCAGCAGCTTATCTCAAACCAATGAGCAGTTCTTC,CASSLSQTNEQFF
NA,TRBV20-1,TRBD2,15,TRBJ2-1,TGCAGTGCTACCCTGACTAGCGGGGGGGCCGGTGAGCAGTTCTTC,CSATLTSGGAGEQFF
once,TRBV20-1,NA,14,TRBJ2-1,TGCAGTGCCAGCCAGACGGCTGGGAGGAATGAGCAGTTCTTC,CSASQTAGRNEQFF
NA,TRBV7-3,TRBD2,15,TRBJ2-5,TGTGCCAGCAGCCCCCGGGGGGGGCATCAAGAGACCCAGTACTTC,CASSPRGGHQETQYF
NA,TRBV5-1,NA,14,TRBJ2-5,TGCGCCAGCATCTTGGAGACGGGGAAAGAGACCCAGTACTTC,CASILETGKETQYF
NA,TRBV24-1,TRBD1,15,TRBJ2-3,TGTGCCACCAGTCGAGGGACAGAAAACACAGATACGCAGTATTTT,CATSRGTENTDTQYF
NA,TRBV29-1,NA,13,TRBJ2-3,TGCAGCGCTCGGTCCCCGGACACAGATACGCAGTATTTT,CSARSPDTDTQYF
NA,TRBV20-1,TRBD1,14,TRBJ2-7,TGCAGTGCTAGACCTCCCGGGACAGCCTACGAGCAGTACTTC,CSARPPGTAYEQYF
few,TRBV20-1,NA,11,TRBJ2-3,TGCAGTGCCAGCTTCCAGGATACGCAGTATTTT,CSASFQDTQYF
NA,TRBV25-1,TRBD2,15,TRBJ2-5,TGTGCCAGCAGTGAAACGGCGGGGGATATAGAGACCCAGTACTTC,CASSETAGDIETQYF
NA,TRBV21-1,NA,20,TRBJ1-1,TGTGCCAGCAGCAAAGCAGGGTTCCGGGATCCCCCTTTATTGAACACTGAAGCTTTCTTT,CASSKAGFRDPPLLNTEAFF
once,TRBV4-3,TRBD2,16,TRBJ2-3,TGCGCCAGCAGCCAAGACCTAGCGGGATCTGCAGATACGCAGTATTTT,CASSQDLAGSADTQYF
NA,TRBV6-2/TRBV6-3,NA,14,TRBJ2-7,TGTGCCAGCAGTTACACAGACGGGGACTACGAGCAGTACTTC,CASSYTDGDYEQYF
few,TRBV10-3,TRBD1,16,TRBJ1-2,TGTGCCATCAGTGTTCAGGGGGAGCCCGGAGGGTATGGCTACACCTTC,CAISVQGEPGGYGYTF
NA,TRBV20-1,NA,17,TRBJ2-5,TGCAGTGCTAGAGATGAAGAGGGGGGGCCGCTTTACAATGAGCAGTACTTC,CSARDEEGGPLYNEQYF
NA,TRBV7-2,NA,14,TRBJ2-7,TGTGCCAGCAGCTTAGACGGGAACCTATACGAGCAGTACTTC,CASSLDGNLYEQYF
many,TRBV4-2,NA,17,TRBJ1-2,TGTGCCAGCAGCCAAGAAGTCAGCATACCCCGGGGGGGTGGCTACACCTTC,CASSQEVSIPRGGGYTF
NA,TRBV29-1,NA,16,TRBJ2-2,TGCAGCGTTGAAGGGGCCGGTCTTTTGAACACCGGGGAGCTGTTTTTT,CSVEGAGLLNTGELFF
NA,TRBV6-1,NA,15,TRBJ2-7,TGTGCCAGCAGCGAAGCTGGACAGAGGACTTACGAGCAGTACTTC,CASSEAGQRTYEQYF
NA,TRBV12-3/TRBV12-4,NA,15,TRBJ2-7,TGTGCCAGCAGTCCGGATCTGGGCGCGGATTACGAGCAGTACTTC,CASSPDLGADYEQYF
NA,TRBV2,NA,15,TRBJ1-2,TGTGCCAGCAGTGCCAGTGCAGGGAGGAACTATGGCTACACCTTC,CASSASAGRNYGYTF
few,TRBV7-9,TRBD2,13,TRBJ2-4,TGTGCCAGCAGCCCGGGGGGGATAAACATTCAGTACTTC,CASSPGGINIQYF
NA,TRBV12-3/TRBV12-4,NA,16,TRBJ2-3,TGTGCCTGCAGCTTAGGGCCTAGCCAAAGCACAGATACGCAGTATTTT,CACSLGPSQSTDTQYF
NA,TRBV6-5,TRBD2,16,TRBJ2-1,TGTGCCAGCAGTTACCTCGGACTAGCGGGCCACAATGAGCAGTTCTTC,CASSYLGLAGHNEQFF
few,TRBV5-1,NA,14,TRBJ2-7,TGCGCCAGCAGGGAGGGGGCCATGAACTACGAGCAGTACTTC,CASREGAMNYEQYF
NA,TRBV7-9,NA,13,TRBJ1-2,TGTGCCAGCAGCCTCACCTTCAACTATGGCTACACCTTC,CASSLTFNYGYTF
NA,TRBV20-1,NA,14,TRBJ1-1,TGCAGTGCTAGAGATGGCGGAGGGAGTACTGAAGCTTTCTTT,CSARDGGGSTEAFF
NA,TRBV12-3/TRBV12-4,TRBD1,11,TRBJ1-1,TGTGCCAGCAGTGGACAGGCTGAAGCTTTCTTT,CASSGQAEAFF
NA,TRBV7-2,NA,15,TRBJ2-1,TGTGCCAGCAGCTTAGAAGACACCAAATGGAATGAGCAGTTCTTC,CASSLEDTKWNEQFF
once,TRBV5-4,NA,17,TRBJ2-4,TGTGCCAGCAGCTTGGAGGGGGTGCAGGCCGGCAAAAACATTCAGTACTTC,CASSLEGVQAGKNIQYF
NA,TRBV4-3,NA,14,TRBJ1-2,TGCGCCAGCAGCCAAGATCGGAGCTACTATGGCTACACCTTC,CASSQDRSYYGYTF
few,TRBV6-1,TRBD2,15,TRBJ2-1,TGTGCCAGCAGTAAGACTAGCGGGATTAACAATGAGCAGTTCTTC,CASSKTSGINNEQFF
few,TRBV28,NA,16,TRBJ1-5,TGTGCCAGCAGACAAATCGGAGGTTATAGCAATCAGCCCCAGCATTTT,CASRQIGGYSNQPQHF
few,TRBV29-1,NA,16,TRBJ1-1,TGCAGCGTTGAATTAATTGGCCTTGGGGGAAACACTGAAGCTTTCTTT,CSVELIGLGGNTEAFF
NA,TRBV28,NA,15,TRBJ1-1,TGTGCCAGCAGTTTCCCGACACCCGTGAACACTGAAGCTTTCTTT,CASSFPTPVNTEAFF